This T cell receptor beta chain was obtained from a study of identical twins. General study points: Cord blood beta clonotypes present at high abundance carried fewer insertions; no such pattern appeared in memory repertoires.

Using its own MiXCR run on the 5' RACE reads, TCRdb lists one record per CDR3 protein. The table lists more than 1.5 million distinct CDR3 sequences, under 35% of them singletons. This clonotype was seen only a few times. Antigen specificity is unknown. This receptor was identified in a newborn girl in good health. Sequencing used cord blood.

As DNA, the CDR3 is TGTGCCAGCAGCCAAGTAACCGGGACTAGCGGGAGGCATGAGCAGTTCTTC. Protein product: CASSQVTGTSGRHEQFF. The V gene is TRBV3-1, the J gene TRBJ2-1; TRBD2 aligns across 15 bases. CDR1 is LGHDT, CDR2 YNNKEL, per germline (reference sequence). J was trimmed by 8 bases and V by 1 base; bases with no gene match: 6. CDR3 length: 17 amino acids.